Here is one TCR beta chain with its context. Some clones are missing from TCRdb's copy, which holds only in-frame ones; the method was immunoSEQ multiplex PCR. The sample shows about 540,000 clones, about 80% of them seen only once. This CDR3 has 16 amino acids. These data are taken from a study of shared T cell receptors in the human thymus. These data are also associated with another study on human thymus T cells. That work states: The sample donors, healthy Finnish infants, were having corrective surgery for congenital heart defects. In corrective heart surgery, resections were taken, and these provided the thymus tissue. The authors found apparently biased V and J gene usage in thymic and blood repertoires.

Sequences were obtained from thymocytes. The sequence was obtained from a boy under two years old with a congenital heart defect. The chain joins TRBV21-1 to TRBJ1-1. TRBV21-1 is marked as a pseudogene. CDR3 sequence: CASSGLGGGGNTEAFF. CDR3 nucleotides: TGTGCCAGCAGCGGACTGGGTGGCGGTGGGAACACTGAAGCTTTCTTT.